The 32 T cell receptor beta chains in this list originate from one sample, sequenced in a study of blood T cells in healthy people across ages (dated by TCRdb to about 2015). The method was 5' RACE. The run used an Illumina HiSeq 2500. A second PCR of roughly 6 to 12 cycles was run with a J-beta primer mix and a sample-barcoded 5' primer. TCRdb reprocessing: public reads trimmed at Q25 with fastp, clones called with MiXCR, in-frame beta chains kept. Every CDR3 protein is listed once, alongside the most common genes and DNA of its rows. This sample holds hundreds of thousands of distinct CDR3 sequences; under 45% were observed only once. Of the sample, approximately 19% falls within the top ten clones. The sequenced material came from blood. The receptors stem from a man aged 55 to 70 in good health.

The rearrangement links TRBV24-1 to TRBJ2-3, with D possibly TRBD1 on 6 matching bases. This CDR3 is built from 15 residues. The V gene lost 5 bases and the J gene lost 3 bases, with 14 bases spanning the gap. The germline gives CDR1 KGHDR, CDR2 SFDVKD. In DNA, the CDR3 is TGTGCCACCAGTGCCCAAGGGACATCTACAGATACGCAGTATTTT. This codes for CATSAQGTSTDTQYF.

V is TRBV20-1 and J is TRBJ1-4, with D perhaps matching TRBD1 (5 bases). The V end was cut by 6 bases, the J end by 8 bases, with 19 bases between. Germline CDR1 and CDR2: DFQATT and SNEGSKA (reference sequence). The CDR3 consists of 14 residues. Written as DNA, the CDR3 is TGCAGTGCCCTGGGATGGGGGGAGGGCGAAAAACTGTTTTTT. Amino acids: CSALGWGEGEKLFF.

V gene TRBV6-2 or TRBV6-3 combines with J gene TRBJ2-1, with D perhaps TRBD1 or TRBD2 (6 bases each). The CDR3 is 14 amino acids. Germline V CDR1 and CDR2: MNHEY, SVGEGT. V gave up 6 bases and J gave up 4 bases, with 13 bases separating them. CDR3 DNA sequence: TGTGCCAGCAGCGATACAGGGAGGTACAATGAGCAGTTCTTC. Translated: CASSDTGRYNEQFF.

There are a few counts of this clonotype. J is TRBJ1-1 and V is TRBV20-1, with a weak D call TRBD1 (6 bases). The CDR3 has 16 amino acids. With 0 bases removed from V and 3 bases from J, the gap between germline ends came to 17 bases. In germline, CDR1 is DFQATT, CDR2 SNEGSKA (reference sequence). CDR3 sequence reads: CSARDLGTGSDTEAFF. CDR3 coding DNA: TGCAGTGCTAGAGATCTAGGAACAGGGTCGGACACTGAAGCTTTCTTT.

The rearrangement joins TRBV12-3 or TRBV12-4 to TRBJ2-7, with D possibly TRBD1 on 6 matching bases. The length of the CDR3 is 14 residues. Trimming shortened V by 5 bases and J by 0 bases, and 11 bases separated the two germline ends. The CDR3 sequence: CASSPTQGSYEQYF. The DNA for the CDR3 is TGTGCCAGCAGTCCAACACAGGGCTCCTACGAGCAGTACTTC.

The chain is built from TRBV20-1 and TRBJ1-5; TRBD1 is a possible D gene (5 bases). This CDR3 is 13 amino acids long. CDR1 and CDR2 (germline): DFQATT, SNEGSKA (reference sequence). Trimming took off 7 bases at V and 6 bases at J, with 16 bases between the two ends. The DNA for the CDR3 is TGCAGTGTAAAAACGGGGGTGAGTCAGCCCCAGCATTTT. This gives the protein CSVKTGVSQPQHF.

This chain joins TRBV6-1 and TRBJ1-5; TRBD1 might be the D (6 bases). The ends were cut back, 3 bases at V and 7 bases at J, with 13 bases in the middle. Looked up from germline, CDR1 is MNHNS and CDR2 is SASEGT. The CDR3 is made up of 14 amino acids. Here the CDR3 reads CASSEWGRQQPQHF. The DNA of the CDR3 is TGTGCCAGCAGTGAGTGGGGGCGACAGCAGCCCCAGCATTTT.

J is TRBJ2-4 and V is TRBV20-1, with 9 bases that match TRBD1. This CDR3 is built from 13 residues. CDR1 and CDR2 (germline): DFQATT, SNEGSKA (reference sequence). Trimming at V came to 5 bases and at J to 4 bases, leaving 3 bases not matched to a gene. CDR3 nucleotides: TGCAGTGCTTCCGGGACAGGGAAAAACATTCAGTACTTC. The encoded protein is CSASGTGKNIQYF.

This clonotype appeared a few times. J is TRBJ2-7 and V is TRBV18; D is ambiguous. In germline, CDR1 is KGHSH, CDR2 LQKENI. Trimming took off 1 base at V and 2 bases at J, with 15 bases between the two ends. The CDR3 runs 16 residues. CDR3 protein: CASSPLVTESTYEQYF. The CDR3 DNA follows: TGTGCCAGCTCACCACTTGTCACAGAGAGCACCTACGAGCAGTACTTC.

The V and J genes are TRBV12-3 or TRBV12-4 and TRBJ2-3; perhaps TRBD1 as D (6 bases). V was trimmed by 8 bases and J by 3 bases, leaving 27 bases between them. This CDR3 has 18 amino acids. The DNA for the CDR3 is TGTGCCAGCGGGACCGTTGACGGACACCTAGGGGGAACAGATACGCAGTATTTT. Translation gives CASGTVDGHLGGTDTQYF.

This clonotype was seen a few times. The chain has TRBV5-1 and TRBJ2-7; 9 bases match TRBD1. Germline loops: CDR1 SGHRS, CDR2 YFSETQ. V dropped 5 bases and J dropped 5; count of bases not matched to a gene: 11. The CDR3 sequence is 15 residues long. Here the CDR3 reads CASRITGTGPHEQYF. DNA of the CDR3: TGCGCCAGCAGGATCACCGGGACAGGGCCCCACGAGCAGTACTTC.

This rearrangement joins TRBV24-1 to TRBJ2-7; TRBD2 is a possible D gene (5 bases). V gave up 2 bases and J gave up 4 bases, with 17 bases separating them. Germline assignment: CDR1 KGHDR and CDR2 SFDVKD. This CDR3 has 16 amino acids. CDR3 DNA: TGTGCCACCAGTGATTCAAATGGAGGCGCAGGTTACGAGCAGTACTTC. Encoded protein: CATSDSNGGAGYEQYF.

CDR3 sequence (DNA): TGTGCCACCAGCAGAGAGAAGGAGCTCAGGGCGCGGTTCTCCTACGAGCAGTACTTC. It translates to CATSREKELRARFSYEQYF. The chain uses TRBV15 and TRBJ2-7, with D maybe TRBD1 (5 bases). The CDR3 contains 19 residues. The germline V gene has CDR1 LNHNV and CDR2 YYDKDF (reference sequence). V was pared by 0 bases and J by 0 bases, with 21 bases between.

This clonotype was picked up a small number of times. At one of its ends the junction is not consistent with the germline gene, which may arise from a read error. This chain links TRBV20-1 with TRBJ2-2, with 7 nucleotides matching TRBD2. The germline V gene encodes CDR1 DFQATT and CDR2 SNEGSKA (reference sequence). The CDR3 loop spans 12 amino acids. The CDR3 reads CSSGVNTGELFF. CDR3 coding DNA: TGTAGCAGCGGGGTGAACACCGGGGAGCTGTTTTTT.

This clonotype was counted at least ten times. A much larger clone differs by one base, so this may be a read error. This chain connects TRBV27 to TRBJ2-5; D remains ambiguous. The CDR3 length is 11 residues. From germline, CDR1 is MNHEY and CDR2 SMNVEV (reference sequence). V dropped 5 bases and J dropped 11 bases, with 12 bases sitting between them. CDR3: CASSRYNEQYF. CDR3 nucleotides: TGTGCCAGCAGTCGCTACAATGAGCAGTACTTC.

The V and J genes are TRBV6-2 or TRBV6-3 and TRBJ1-5; D remains ambiguous. Germline loops: CDR1 MNHEY, CDR2 SVGEGT. Deletions cut 0 bases from V and 5 bases from J, with 8 bases between. This CDR3 spans 14 amino acids. The CDR3 sequence is CASSYSRSHQPQHF. CDR3 coding DNA: TGTGCCAGCAGTTACTCGAGGTCGCATCAGCCCCAGCATTTT.

This clonotype was counted between two and nine times. V and J are TRBV10-3 and TRBJ1-2; D gene uncertain. The germline gives CDR1 ENHRY, CDR2 SYGVKD. V lost 4 bases and J 1 base, leaving 7 bases between the germline ends. The CDR3 sequence is 13 residues long. The DNA of the CDR3 is TGTGCCATCAGTGTTGAAAATAACTATGGCTACACCTTC. Amino acids: CAISVENNYGYTF.

This clonotype was picked up a small number of times. The V gene is TRBV9, the J gene TRBJ1-6; no clear D. This CDR3 is 14 amino acids long. With 1 base removed from V and 8 bases from J, the gap between germline ends came to 10 bases. Germline CDR1 reads SGDLS; CDR2 reads YYNGEE. Here the CDR3 reads CASSVTQLDSPLHF. DNA of the CDR3: TGTGCCAGCAGCGTAACCCAGTTAGATTCACCCCTCCACTTT.

In nucleotides, the CDR3 is TGCGCCAGCAGCTTGTGGCAGCGGGGGTACTCCTACAATGAGCAGTTCTTC. This gives the protein CASSLWQRGYSYNEQFF. The V call is TRBV5-1, the J call TRBJ2-1, with 8 bases fitting TRBD2. This CDR3 has 17 residues. Germline assignment: CDR1 SGHRS and CDR2 YFSETQ. J gave up 0 bases and V 1 base, and 6 bases lay outside the gene matches. The whole variable domain, filled in from reference TRBV5-1 and TRBJ2-1, reads KAGVTQTPRYLIKTRGQQVTLSCSPISGHRSVSWYQQTPGQGLQFLFEYFSETQRNKGNFPGRFSGRQFSNSRSEMNVSTLELGDSALYLCASSLWQRGYSYNEQFFGPGTRLTVL.

The genes are TRBV11-2 and TRBJ2-4; D ambiguous. The last part of the DNA fits TRBJ2-7 better; the J call may be wrong. Germline loops: CDR1 SGHAT, CDR2 FQNNGV. The CDR3 extends over 13 amino acids. CDR3 bases: TGTGCCAGCAGCTCCCCCCCCCGGTACGAGCAGTACTTC. Amino acid sequence: CASSSPPRYEQYF.

The J gene is TRBJ2-7, the V gene TRBV2; D may be TRBD1 (5 bases). The J call is doubtful: the DNA matches TRBJ2-4 better. Germline CDR1 reads SNHLY; CDR2 reads FYNNEI. The CDR3 covers 15 residues. The CDR3 is CASSERGLAKNIQYF. CDR3 sequence (DNA): TGTGCCAGCAGTGAAAGGGGTTTAGCCAAAAACATTCAGTACTTC.

This CDR3 reads CASRTIGVIMNTEAFF. The DNA of the CDR3 is TGTGCCAGCAGAACAATAGGGGTCATAATGAACACTGAAGCTTTCTTT. The chain has TRBV6-2 or TRBV6-3 and TRBJ1-1; possibly TRBD1 for D (5 bases). The length of the CDR3 is 16 residues. Germline V gives CDR1 MNHEY, CDR2 SVGEGT. Trimming pared 6 bases from V and 0 bases from J, leaving 17 bases between.

This clonotype was counted a few times. The chain joins TRBV5-1 to TRBJ2-7; TRBD1 might be the D (5 bases). Deletions cut 4 bases from V and 7 bases from J, with 21 bases between. Germline V gene data show CDR1 as SGHRS and CDR2 as YFSETQ. The CDR3 length is 15 residues. CDR3 DNA: TGCGCCAGCAGCCAGGACCAGGGCGGATCAAGGGAGCAGTACTTC. Translated, it gives CASSQDQGGSREQYF.

The gene calls are TRBV20-1 and TRBJ1-6, with D uncertain. This CDR3 has 15 amino acids. The germline V gene encodes CDR1 DFQATT and CDR2 SNEGSKA (reference sequence). Trimming cost V 5 bases and J 8 bases, with 19 bases left between them. The chain's CDR3 is CSAATTRLPDSPLHF. Here the CDR3 DNA reads TGCAGTGCTGCCACCACTCGCCTTCCAGATTCACCCCTCCACTTT.

This clonotype was seen more than once but under ten times. J is TRBJ1-5 and V is TRBV28; TRBD1 is a possible D gene (5 bases). The length of the CDR3 is 13 residues. Germline lookup yields CDR1 MDHEN and CDR2 SYDVKM. V lost 6 bases to trimming and J lost 6 bases, with 12 bases between them. CDR3 sequence: CASRVGEGQPQHF. As DNA, the CDR3 is TGTGCCAGCAGAGTAGGGGAGGGTCAGCCCCAGCATTTT.

In its sample, this clonotype was seen a few times. The genes are TRBV20-1 and TRBJ2-4, with D maybe TRBD2 (5 bases). V was shortened by 6 bases and J by 2 bases, with 17 bases between the two germline ends. The CDR3 runs to 15 residues. The germline CDR1 and CDR2 sequences are DFQATT and SNEGSKA (reference sequence). The CDR3 sequence is CSAPEASRPKNIQYF. In DNA, the CDR3 is TGCAGTGCACCTGAAGCTAGCAGGCCCAAAAACATTCAGTACTTC.

This clonotype was seen at least ten times. The gene calls are TRBV29-1 and TRBJ2-7, with D tentatively TRBD1 or TRBD2 (5 bases each). The CDR3 sequence is 13 residues long. V lost 8 bases and J 0 bases, leaving 14 bases between the germline ends. The germline CDR1 and CDR2 sequences are SQVTM and ANQGSEA. This CDR3 reads CSPYRGFSYEQYF. The CDR3 DNA reads as TGCAGCCCCTACCGGGGCTTCTCCTACGAGCAGTACTTC.

A single count supports this clonotype. This chain uses TRBV11-2 with TRBJ2-7, with 8 bases lining up with TRBD1. This CDR3 is built from 18 residues. V was pared by 0 bases and J by 2 bases, with 12 bases of the junction left unmatched. Germline V lookup: CDR1 SGHAT, CDR2 FQNNGV. The CDR3 loop reads CASSLDASTGAFPYEQYF. For the CDR3, the DNA is TGTGCCAGCAGCTTAGATGCGTCGACAGGGGCCTTTCCCTACGAGCAGTACTTC.

This clonotype has more than one count but fewer than ten. The chain carries TRBV20-1 and TRBJ1-5; the D gene is possibly TRBD1 (6 bases). CDR3 length equals 15 residues. V lost 7 bases to trimming and J lost 4 bases, with 20 bases between them. Germline-derived CDR1 and CDR2 are DFQATT and SNEGSKA (reference sequence). CDR3 DNA: TGCAGTGTGAGTACCGGGACAACCACTAATCAGCCCCAGCATTTT. Protein: CSVSTGTTTNQPQHF.

This clonotype has only a few counts. The rearrangement joins TRBV29-1 to TRBJ1-4, with D possibly being TRBD1 (5 bases). V lost 3 bases, J lost 8 bases, and 13 bases lay in between. Germline CDR1 reads SQVTM; CDR2 reads ANQGSEA. This CDR3 spans 13 amino acids. In DNA form, the CDR3 reads TGCAGCGTTGACTCTTTGGGGGAAGAAAAACTGTTTTTT. Protein sequence: CSVDSLGEEKLFF.

As to this clonotype: Relative to the germline gene, one junction end is altered; a read error may explain this. This sequence joins TRBV7-2 and TRBJ1-5, with D possibly being TRBD1 (6 bases). Looked up from germline, CDR1 is SGHTA and CDR2 is FQGNSA. The CDR3 covers 14 residues. CDR3 region: CDSSQGISNQPQHF. Here the CDR3 DNA reads TGTGACAGCAGCCAGGGGATTAGCAATCAGCCCCAGCATTTT.

This sequence joins TRBV4-1 and TRBJ2-3; D ambiguous. This CDR3 contains 17 residues. Germline V gene lookup returns CDR1 MGHRA and CDR2 YSYEKL. Trimming stripped 0 bases from V and 0 bases from J, with 13 bases between. CDR3 sequence: CASSQEGPGLSTDTQYF. The CDR3 DNA reads TGCGCCAGCAGCCAAGAAGGTCCTGGGTTGAGCACAGATACGCAGTATTTT.